The next 19 T cell receptor beta chains were all read from a single sample in a study of blood T cell repertoires in COVID-19. Sequencing used immunoSEQ multiplex PCR; TCRdb keeps in-frame clones, though not all of them. The sample consists of about 200,000 clones, about 83% of them appearing once. Input material: peripheral blood. The source is a woman aged 70 to 79 with active or convalescent COVID-19.

This chain links TRBV18 with TRBJ2-1; 10 bases line up with TRBD2. CDR3 length equals 16 residues. Germline assignment: CDR1 KGHSH and CDR2 LQKENI. V gave up 6 bases and J gave up 2 bases; unmatched junction bases: 7. CDR3 in amino acids: CASSGASGSAYNEQFF. CDR3 nucleotide sequence: TGTGCCAGCTCGGGGGCTAGCGGGAGCGCCTACAATGAGCAGTTCTTC.

This chain connects TRBV27 to TRBJ2-2; 10 nucleotides line up with TRBD2. The V segment lost 4 bases and the J segment 6 bases; nucleotides outside the gene matches: 5. This CDR3 region has 15 residues. Germline loops: CDR1 MNHEY, CDR2 SMNVEV (reference sequence). The CDR3 reads CASSSLAGVAGELFF. The CDR3 DNA reads TGTGCCAGCAGTTCTCTAGCGGGAGTGGCCGGGGAGCTGTTTTTT.

The CDR3 region is CASSYSGRSSGELFF. The CDR3 region has the DNA TGTGCCAGCAGTTACTCAGGCAGGTCGAGCGGGGAGCTGTTTTTT. J is TRBJ2-2 and V is TRBV6-6, with unresolved D. The CDR3 is made up of 15 amino acids. V lost 0 bases, J lost 7 bases, and 12 bases lay in between. Germline V lookup: CDR1 MNHNY, CDR2 SVGAGI (reference sequence).

The V gene is TRBV28, the J gene TRBJ2-7, with D hard to call. The CDR3 totals 14 residues. Per the germline V gene, CDR1 is MDHEN and CDR2 is SYDVKM. V lost 7 bases and J lost 2, with 15 bases in between. The CDR3 sequence is CASKERRYAYEQYF. The CDR3 region has the DNA TGTGCCAGCAAAGAGAGGCGCTACGCCTACGAGCAGTACTTC.

V is TRBV6-6 and J is TRBJ1-1; a possible D gene is TRBD1 (6 bases). This CDR3 region has 15 residues. Germline V lookup: CDR1 MNHNY, CDR2 SVGAGI (reference sequence). The V end lost 7 bases, the J end lost 3 bases, and 18 bases lay between the germline ends. The CDR3 nucleotides are TGTGCCAGCACCACCCTATATAGGGGGTACACTGAAGCTTTCTTT. Its translation: CASTTLYRGYTEAFF.

This sequence joins TRBV27 and TRBJ2-1, with no clear D. This CDR3 contains 14 residues. The ends were cut back, 7 bases at V and 0 bases at J, with 10 bases in the middle. Germline V gives CDR1 MNHEY, CDR2 SMNVEV (reference sequence). CDR3 loop: CASTTVRSYNEQFF. The CDR3 DNA reads TGTGCCAGCACCACGGTCCGCTCCTACAATGAGCAGTTCTTC.

The V call is TRBV2, the J call TRBJ2-4; 8 bases match TRBD2. CDR1 SNHLY and CDR2 FYNNEI come from the germline V gene. Trimming cost V 1 base and J 7 bases; bases outside gene matches: 15. This CDR3 contains 18 residues. As DNA, the CDR3 is TGTGCCAGCAGTGAAGGAATGAGCGGGAGTGGGGGACTGAACATTCAGTACTTC. Amino acid sequence: CASSEGMSGSGGLNIQYF.

This clone was counted a single time. This sequence joins TRBV18 and TRBJ2-3; 7 nucleotides match TRBD1. The CDR3 contains 15 residues. The junction had 10 bases not matched to a gene; V was cut back by 8 bases and J by 2 bases. CDR1 and CDR2 (germline): KGHSH, LQKENI. The CDR3 loop reads CASLRQGPTTDTQYF. As DNA, the CDR3 is TGTGCCAGCCTTAGACAGGGCCCCACCACAGATACGCAGTATTTT. Looking up the rest from reference TRBV18 and TRBJ2-3 gives the full variable domain: NAGVMQNPRHLVRRRGQEARLRCSPMKGHSHVYWYRQLPEEGLKFMVYLQKENIIDESGMPKERFSAEFPKEGPSILRIQQVVRGDSAAYFCASLRQGPTTDTQYFGPGTRLTVL.

This rearrangement joins TRBV6-4 to TRBJ2-5; 8 positions agree with TRBD2. After removal of 2 bases from V and 4 bases from J, the junction contained 3 bases not matched to a gene. The CDR3 is made up of 14 amino acids. Per germline, CDR1 MRHNA and CDR2 SNTAGT. The CDR3 DNA reads TGTGCCAGCAGTGACCCGGGAGGGGGAGAGACCCAGTACTTC. It specifies CASSDPGGGETQYF.

The V call is TRBV7-2, the J call TRBJ2-3; 9 nucleotides match TRBD2. CDR1 SGHTA and CDR2 FQGNSA come from the germline V gene. This CDR3 is 15 amino acids long. The trim removed 0 bases at V and 14 bases at J, leaving 12 bases unmatched. Written as DNA, the CDR3 is TGTGCCAGCAGCTTAGCGGGCCTAGCGGGGACCTTGCGGTATTTT. Its translation: CASSLAGLAGTLRYF.

Only one count was recorded for this clone. The chain combines TRBV2 with TRBJ2-3; D might be TRBD2 (6 bases). The CDR3 length is 11 residues. Germline values: CDR1 SNHLY, CDR2 FYNNEI. Trimming took off 8 bases at V and 6 bases at J, with 9 bases between the two ends. The CDR3, as DNA: TGTGCCAGCGCTGCGGGGGATACGCAGTATTTT. This sequence encodes CASAAGDTQYF.

The rearrangement links TRBV11-2 to TRBJ2-7; 10 bases line up with TRBD2. CDR1 and CDR2 from the germline V gene are SGHAT and FQNNGV. V was pared by 5 bases and J by 4 bases, with 5 bases of the junction left unmatched. This CDR3 spans 14 amino acids. Here the CDR3 DNA reads TGTGCCAGCAGCCGATTGGGACTAGCGTACGAGCAGTACTTC. As protein: CASSRLGLAYEQYF.

This CDR3 is CGFIAGGSSYNEQFF. Here the CDR3 DNA reads TGCGGATTCATAGCGGGAGGGAGCTCCTACAATGAGCAGTTCTTC. The gene calls are TRBV5-1 and TRBJ2-1, with 11 bases identical to TRBD2. The length of the CDR3 is 15 residues. The germline V gene encodes CDR1 SGHRS and CDR2 YFSETQ.

The gene calls are TRBV9 and TRBJ2-1; 9 bases are a match to TRBD1. The length of the CDR3 is 16 residues. CDR1 and CDR2 (germline): SGDLS, YYNGEE. V shed 0 bases and J 5 bases; nucleotides not matched to a gene: 6. The CDR3 sequence: CASSVVGTGFNNEQFF. The DNA of the CDR3 is TGTGCCAGCAGCGTAGTCGGGACAGGGTTTAACAATGAGCAGTTCTTC.

This clone was seen many times. The chain couples TRBV5-6 to TRBJ2-5; 10 nucleotides line up with TRBD1. This CDR3 region has 14 residues. After removal of 4 bases from V and 6 bases from J, the junction contained 6 bases not matched to a gene. Germline assignment: CDR1 SGHDT and CDR2 YYEEEE. DNA for the CDR3: TGTGCCAGCAGCCCGGACAGGGGGGTTAAGACCCAGTACTTC. Protein product: CASSPDRGVKTQYF.

This clone was recorded many times. CDR3 region: CASSGTGSGELFF. CDR3 nucleotides: TGTGCCAGTAGTGGGACAGGGAGCGGGGAGCTGTTTTTT. The rearrangement links TRBV19 to TRBJ2-2, with 9 bases identical to TRBD1. J gave up 7 bases and V 5 bases, and 2 bases lay outside the gene matches. CDR1 and CDR2 (germline): LNHDA, SQIVND (reference sequence). CDR3 length: 13 residues.

This chain links TRBV3-1 (or the pseudogene TRBV3-2) with TRBJ2-2; 7 nucleotides agree with TRBD2. Looked up from germline, CDR1 is LGHDT and CDR2 is YNNKEL (reference sequence). The J segment lost 5 bases and the V segment lost 2 bases, leaving 5 bases of the junction unmatched. The CDR3 extends over 15 amino acids. The CDR3 sequence: CASSQYAGETGELFF. The CDR3 nucleotides read TGTGCCAGCAGCCAATACGCGGGGGAGACCGGGGAGCTGTTTTTT.

This clone was detected ten times or more. The chain uses TRBV25-1 and TRBJ2-5; 11 nucleotides agree with TRBD2. CDR1 and CDR2 from the germline V gene are MGHDK and SYGVNS. This CDR3 comprises 14 residues. Trimming cost V 5 bases and J 5 bases; bases outside gene matches: 4. The CDR3 coding sequence is TGTGCCAGCAGTTATTCTAGCGGGAGGGAGACCCAGTACTTC. This encodes CASSYSSGRETQYF.

CDR3 sequence: CASTGLAGGSYNEQFF. CDR3 in DNA: TGTGCCAGTACTGGACTAGCGGGGGGCTCCTACAATGAGCAGTTCTTC. V usage is TRBV19 and J usage is TRBJ2-1, with TRBD2 matching 14 bases. Germline values: CDR1 LNHDA, CDR2 SQIVND (reference sequence). The CDR3 spans 16 residues. The J segment lost 0 bases and the V segment lost 7 bases, leaving 2 bases of the junction unmatched.